The rows below give T cell receptor beta chains drawn from one sample of a study of T cell responses to AZD1222 COVID-19 vaccine. The data were produced by immunoSEQ multiplex PCR, yet TCRdb's version contains in-frame clones alone and is incomplete. The sample holds fewer than 120,000 clones, roughly 90% seen once. This sample comprised peripheral blood, obtained on day 0 of AZD1222 vaccination. Receptors originate from an adult in good health. Each CDR3 is given with its conserved first and last residue. D genes are given only for firm matches. Only some rows state a clone size, as once, few, many or a class for expanded clones.

. | . | TRBJ2-5 | 15 | TRBV6-5 | TGTGCCAGCAGTCCATACCGGGGCCGACAAGAGACCCAGTACTTC | CASSPYRGRQETQYF
. | . | TRBJ1-4 | 15 | TRBV1 | TGCACCAGCAGCTCACAGGGGGTGTTAAGGGAAAAACTGTTTTTT | CTSSSQGVLREKLFF
. | . | TRBJ2-2 | 16 | TRBV7-6 | TGTGCCAGCAGCTTAGCCAGGGGTCGGGGCACCGGGGAGCTGTTTTTT | CASSLARGRGTGELFF
few | . | TRBJ1-2 | 15 | TRBV6-1 | TGTGCCAGCAGTGAAGCAACGGCCCAGGGTAGGGGCTACACCTTC | CASSEATAQGRGYTF
. | TRBD1 | TRBJ1-4 | 14 | TRBV10-2 | TGCGCCAGCAGTGGGACAGGGGATAATGAAAAACTGTTTTTT | CASSGTGDNEKLFF
. | . | TRBJ2-5 | 11 | TRBV5-4 | TGTGCCAGCAGCAGGGGGGAGACCCAGTACTTC | CASSRGETQYF
. | TRBD2 | TRBJ2-3 | 16 | TRBV11-2 | TGTGCCAGCAGCTTCGGACTAGCGGGGCGCACAGATACGCAGTATTTT | CASSFGLAGRTDTQYF
. | . | TRBJ1-1 | 13 | TRBV6-1 | TGTGCCAGCAGTGCCGACACGAACACTGAAGCTTTCTTT | CASSADTNTEAFF
. | . | TRBJ2-6 | 16 | TRBV5-1 | TGCGCCAGCAGTTCTATCCTGTTCTCTGGGGCCAACGTCCTGACTTTC | CASSSILFSGANVLTF
. | . | TRBJ1-1 | 12 | TRBV27 | TGTGCCAGCAGTGACCCCGGGACAGAAGCTTTCTTT | CASSDPGTEAFF
. | . | TRBJ1-2 | 11 | TRBV13 | TGTGCCAGCAGCTTGGACTATGGCTACACCTTC | CASSLDYGYTF
. | . | TRBJ2-1 | 14 | TRBV24-1 | TGTGCCACCAGTGATTCCCGGGGAGACAATGAGCAGTTCTTC | CATSDSRGDNEQFF
. | . | TRBJ2-3 | 20 | TRBV5-1 | TGCGCCAGCAGGGACAGGGGAGGGGATCGGCTAGCGGGAGCGTCAGATACGCAGTATTTT | CASRDRGGDRLAGASDTQYF
. | . | TRBJ2-3 | 16 | TRBV27 | TGTGCCAGCAGTTTATCGGGGTACGCTAGCACAGATACGCAGTATTTT | CASSLSGYASTDTQYF
. | TRBD1 | TRBJ1-2 | 12 | TRBV6-5 | TGTGCCTGCGGGGGACAGGGGCTTGGCTACACCTTC | CACGGQGLGYTF
. | TRBD2 | TRBJ2-3 | 16 | TRBV19 | TGTGCCAGTAGTATCGCTAGCGGGAGTAAGGCAGATACGCAGTATTTT | CASSIASGSKADTQYF
. | . | TRBJ1-2 | 20 | TRBV6-6 | TGTGCCAGCAGCAAAACCCCCACCACAACCAACAGGCGCGCTAACTATGGCTACACCTTC | CASSKTPTTTNRRANYGYTF
. | . | TRBJ2-5 | 14 | TRBV30 | TGTGCCTACCAAAAGTCGGGTTACCAAGAGACCCAGTACTTC | CAYQKSGYQETQYF
. | TRBD1 | TRBJ2-7 | 13 | TRBV30 | TGTGCCTGGAGTGGGACAGGGATGGGCGAGCAGTACTTC | CAWSGTGMGEQYF
. | TRBD1 | TRBJ1-5 | 17 | TRBV7-2 | TGTGCCAGCAGCAGACCCCCCGGGACAGGGGTAGATCAGCCCCAGCATTTT | CASSRPPGTGVDQPQHF
. | . | TRBJ1-2 | 13 | TRBV3-1/TRBV3-2 | TGTGCCAGCAGCCAGACGACCCACTATGGCTACACCTTC | CASSQTTHYGYTF
. | . | TRBJ2-1 | 15 | TRBV10-3 | TGTGCCATCAGGGGGGACGGAGGGTCCTACAATGAGCAGTTCTTC | CAIRGDGGSYNEQFF
. | . | TRBJ2-7 | 15 | TRBV7-8 | TGTGCCAGCAGCCCTAACAGAGAAGCGAAACACGAGCAGTACTTC | CASSPNREAKHEQYF
. | . | TRBJ1-4 | 15 | TRBV13 | TGTGCCAGCAGCCTTGGCGCGTGGGCTAATGAAAAACTGTTTTTT | CASSLGAWANEKLFF
. | . | TRBJ2-7 | 14 | TRBV2 | TGTGCCAGCAGTGAACCAGTCGGAACCTACGAGCAGTACTTC | CASSEPVGTYEQYF
. | . | TRBJ1-2 | 14 | TRBV27 | TGTGCCAGCAGTTTTACAGGACCGAACTATGGCTACACCTTC | CASSFTGPNYGYTF
. | . | TRBJ1-2 | 15 | TRBV16 | TGTGCCAGCAGCCGATCGGGTGAGCTGCCCTATGGCTACACCTTC | CASSRSGELPYGYTF
. | . | TRBJ1-5 | 20 | TRBV10-2 | TGCGCCAGCAGTGGCTCTCTTGGGTCCCCTCTTCCCCTGGGCAATCAGCCCCAGCATTTT | CASSGSLGSPLPLGNQPQHF
few | . | TRBJ1-2 | 13 | TRBV27 | TGTGCCAGCAGGAAAGACGGGAACTATGGCTACACCTTC | CASRKDGNYGYTF
once | . | TRBJ2-7 | 13 | TRBV10-3 | TGTGCCATCTCACTGGCCGGGGGAGGCGAGCAGTACTTC | CAISLAGGGEQYF
. | . | TRBJ1-1 | 14 | TRBV14 | TGTGCCAGCAGCCGACGGGACTGGGGCTCTGAAGCTTTCTTT | CASSRRDWGSEAFF
. | . | TRBJ1-3 | 15 | TRBV6-5 | TGTGCCAGCAGTTCAAGGCCGGCCTCTGGAAACACCATATATTTT | CASSSRPASGNTIYF
. | . | TRBJ2-5 | 15 | TRBV11-2 | TGTGCCAGCAGCGCCACCGGGACTGCCCAAGAGACCCAGTACTTC | CASSATGTAQETQYF
once | TRBD2 | TRBJ2-5 | 15 | TRBV2 | TGTGCCAGCAGTGGGACTAGCGGGAGAGGGGAGACCCAGTACTTC | CASSGTSGRGETQYF
. | . | TRBJ1-1 | 14 | TRBV10-3 | TGTGCCATCAGCTCGGCTCCTCCGAACACTGAAGCTTTCTTT | CAISSAPPNTEAFF
. | . | TRBJ1-2 | 12 | TRBV2 | TGTGCCAGCAGTGATTATGTCTATGGCTACACCTTC | CASSDYVYGYTF